This is a list of T cell receptor beta chains from one sample in a study of early stage breast cancer tumors. The repertoire was sequenced with immunoSEQ multiplex PCR; TCRdb's copy has only in-frame clones and lacks some. The sample lists 50,000 to 65,000 clones; roughly 80% were seen once. The sample was blood. These receptors were collected from a person aged 25 to 39 with breast cancer. Both conserved end residues are part of each CDR3. D genes are given only for firm matches. Rows give clone size only sometimes, using once, few, many, or a class for an expanded clone.

clone size	V gene	J gene	D gene	CDR3 protein	CDR3 DNA
few	TRBV30	TRBJ1-5	NA	CAWSLGLGLGQPQHF	TGTGCCTGGAGTCTTGGGTTAGGGCTTGGTCAGCCCCAGCATTTT
NA	TRBV30	TRBJ1-1	TRBD1	CAWRGGRTGNTEAFF	TGTGCCTGGAGAGGGGGACGGACAGGGAACACTGAAGCTTTCTTT
NA	TRBV5-1	TRBJ2-1	NA	CASSLGDYNEQFF	TGCGCCAGCAGCTTGGGGGACTACAATGAGCAGTTCTTC
NA	TRBV5-4	TRBJ2-3	NA	CASSLWLATDTQYF	TGTGCCAGCAGCTTGTGGCTAGCGACAGATACGCAGTATTTT
few	TRBV19	TRBJ1-2	TRBD1	CASNKPGQGYYGYTF	TGTGCCAGTAACAAACCCGGACAGGGGTACTATGGCTACACCTTC
few	TRBV30	TRBJ1-5	NA	CAWSQKGTLNQPQHF	TGTGCCTGGAGTCAAAAGGGGACGCTCAATCAGCCCCAGCATTTT
NA	TRBV6-5	TRBJ2-1	TRBD2	CASSERERNNEQFF	TGTGCCAGCAGTGAGCGGGAGAGGAACAATGAGCAGTTCTTC
NA	TRBV7-9	TRBJ1-2	NA	CASSFVDSGYTF	TGTGCCAGCAGCTTTGTCGACTCGGGCTACACCTTC
NA	TRBV28	TRBJ2-7	NA	CASSPGGGGGGPYF	TGTGCCAGCAGCCCAGGTGGAGGTGGGGGGGGGCCATACTTC
NA	TRBV7-2	TRBJ1-2	NA	CASSSNFDSYGYTF	TGTGCCAGCAGCTCCAACTTCGACAGTTATGGCTACACCTTC
NA	TRBV11-2	TRBJ1-2	TRBD1	CASSLGERQGCYF	TGTGCCAGCAGCTTAGGCGAGCGACAGGGGTGTTACTTC
NA	TRBV10-3	TRBJ2-3	TRBD1	CAISAAGTVSTDTQYF	TGTGCCATCAGTGCAGCCGGGACAGTGAGCACAGATACGCAGTATTTT
NA	TRBV7-2	TRBJ1-1	NA	CASTPGGRVNTEAFF	TGTGCCAGCACCCCGGGCGGCAGGGTGAACACTGAAGCTTTCTTT
NA	TRBV25-1	TRBJ2-5	TRBD2	CASSEWGGIAGGDQYF	TGTGCCAGCAGTGAATGGGGAGGAATAGCGGGAGGGGACCAGTACTTC
NA	TRBV6-4	TRBJ2-3	NA	CASSAIPFSTDTQYF	TGTGCCAGCAGTGCCATCCCTTTTAGCACAGATACGCAGTATTTT
few	TRBV6-5	TRBJ1-6	NA	CASSYGGSPLHF	TGTGCCAGCAGTTACGGTGGGTCACCCCTCCACTTT